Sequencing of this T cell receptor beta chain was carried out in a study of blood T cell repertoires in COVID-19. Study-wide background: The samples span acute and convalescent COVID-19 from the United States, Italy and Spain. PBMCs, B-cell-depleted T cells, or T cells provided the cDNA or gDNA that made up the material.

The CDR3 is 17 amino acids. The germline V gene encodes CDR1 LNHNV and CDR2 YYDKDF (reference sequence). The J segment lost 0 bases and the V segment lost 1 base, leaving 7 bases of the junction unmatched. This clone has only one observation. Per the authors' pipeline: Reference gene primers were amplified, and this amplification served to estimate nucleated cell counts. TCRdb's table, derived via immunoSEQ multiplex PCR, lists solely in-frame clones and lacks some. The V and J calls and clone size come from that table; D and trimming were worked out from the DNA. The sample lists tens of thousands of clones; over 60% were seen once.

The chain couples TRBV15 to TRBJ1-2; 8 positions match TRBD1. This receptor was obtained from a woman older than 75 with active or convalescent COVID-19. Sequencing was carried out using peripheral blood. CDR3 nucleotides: TGTGCCACCAGCAGAGCGTCAGGGGGCTGGGCTAACTATGGCTACACCTTC. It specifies CATSRASGGWANYGYTF.